The sequence of this T cell receptor (beta chain) was determined in a study of T cells after yellow fever vaccination (dated by TCRdb to between 2018 and 2021). Concerning the study at large: Libraries from fractions with low cell numbers were prepared with the SMART-Seq v4 Ultra Low Input RNA kit. To track T-cell clones before and after primary and booster YFV17D yellow fever vaccination, bulk TCR alpha and beta repertoires were sequenced longitudinally. Bulk PBMC replicates and cell subsets were isolated from blood drawn at multiple timepoints before and after both primary and secondary immunization. Two healthy male donors made up the cohort, one aged 18 to 29 years and the other aged 30 to 40 years.

Here is what the overall study found, with its caveats: The secondary T-cell response was found to be weaker but faster than the primary response, with a peak reached on day 5 rather than on day 15. Most clones expanded after primary vaccination (96% of CD4 and 88% of CD8) were re-detected after the booster, suggesting that broad memory maintenance occurred. FACS-sorted repertoires could contain abundant contaminating clonotypes from the bulk population, so computational filtering was required. Because the study included only a couple of donors, the extent to which the findings can be generalized is limited. A small share of clonotypes was detected in both CD4 and CD8 compartments, with the overlap likely arising from convergent recombination.

The table lists this clonotype with many counts. The antigen it recognizes is unknown. Base qualities are not at hand, and no much larger clone is one base apart. Synthesis of TCR cDNA relied on 5'RACE template switching, a step that introduced a universal primer site along with unique molecular identifiers. Priming for cDNA synthesis came from both the TCR alpha and TCR beta constant segments. Library amplification involved two PCR steps, and the second step added sample barcodes and sequencing adapters. Sequencing of libraries was performed on Illumina HiSeq 2500 (2x100 bp) or NovaSeq (2x150 bp). In the source study's methods: Reads were demultiplexed and collapsed into UMI consensus sequences with MIGEC, and V(D)J alignment was performed with MiXCR. Using edgeR on replicate PBMC samples, clonotypes were called vaccine-responding if FDR was below 0.01 and the log2 fold change was above 5 up to day 15. CD4 or CD8 identity was assigned to each bulk clonotype according to whether the clonotype was present at higher abundance in the sequenced CD4 repertoire or the sequenced CD8 repertoire. TCRdb itself trimmed the public reads at Q25 with fastp, ran MiXCR and retained productive beta chains. Merged by CDR3 protein, the rows form single entries marked with the most common genes and DNA. TCRdb's processing, not the authors' own work, is the source of the V and J calls. This sample gives about 160,000 distinct CDR3 sequences in total; 5.5% to 7.5% of them show up just once. The ten largest clones take up around 2.3% of the sample.

The treatment or condition label on this specimen signifies: live attenuated yellow fever vaccine strain. A standard Ficoll-Paque protocol was used to isolate PBMCs from peripheral blood. Dynabeads CD4 and CD8 positive selection kits were used to isolate CD4 and CD8 T-cell fractions. TriZol was used to extract RNA from bulk PBMCs, from CD4 and CD8 fractions, and from dextramer-positive and dextramer-negative fractions. The clonotype originates from a man aged 18 to 29 who received the YFV17D yellow fever vaccine. Sequencing used CD4+ T cells sorted from PBMCs, obtained 4 to 6 days after the first yellow fever vaccination.

CDR3 region: CASSHGGFSGANVLTF. In nucleotide form, the sequence is TGTGCCAGCAGCCACGGAGGCTTTTCTGGGGCCAACGTCCTGACTTTC. This chain is built from TRBV3-1 and TRBJ2-6; TRBD2 is possibly the D segment (5 matching bases). V is pared back by 3 bases and J by 1 base, with 10 bases lying between the germline termini. As encoded in the germline V gene (reference sequence), CDR1 is LGHDT while CDR2 is YNNKEL. The CDR3 has 16 amino acids, counting the end cysteine and phenylalanine. Of the read, only the CDR3 DNA is kept; its 48 bases are in frame from base 1. Beyond the CDR3, the reference TRBV3-1 and TRBJ2-6 genes provide the residues; the full variable domain reads: DTAVSQTPKYLVTQMGNDKSIKCEQNLGHDTMYWYKQDSKKFLKIMFSYNNKELIINETVPNRFSPKSPDKAHLNLHINSLELGDSAVYFCASSHGGFSGANVLTFGAGSRLTVL.